This note documents a single TCR beta chain sequence. Its antigen is still unknown. Base qualities are not recorded, but no much larger clone differs from it by a single base. The trial excluded patients who had a history of autoimmune disease or were on systemic immunosuppression. Peripheral blood for TCR sequencing was collected from all dose cohorts at baseline, on cycle 4 day 1, and on cycle 7 day 1. The samples were taken from a phase I, first-in-human, multicenter, open-label dose-escalation trial of ivuxolimab. The trial enrolled adults with locally advanced or metastatic head and neck squamous cell, hepatocellular, melanoma or renal cell carcinoma. CD4+ and CD8+ T cells were sorted separately from peripheral blood before TCR sequencing. The entry originates in a study of OX40 agonist ivuxolimab in advanced cancers. A note on the overall study: The costimulatory receptor OX40 (CD134) was targeted by ivuxolimab, a fully human IgG2 agonistic monoclonal antibody. In the dose-escalation cohort, roughly 82% of patients were male, and the mean age was roughly 60 years with a range of about 20 to 80. The paper describes the monotherapy dose-escalation part (N ≈ 51 patients) of the phase I trial of ivuxolimab. Intravenous ivuxolimab was administered to patients every 2 weeks at six dose levels: 0.01, 0.1, 0.3, 1.5, 3 and 10 mg/kg. Three dose-escalation patients achieved partial responses, one with hepatocellular carcinoma and two with cutaneous melanoma. The purpose of peripheral TCRbeta sequencing was to test whether ivuxolimab changed TCR sequence diversity and led to clonal T-cell expansion. Prior anti-PD-1, anti-PD-L1 or anti-CTLA-4 therapy was permitted, and checkpoint inhibitors had been received by approximately 39% of dose-escalation patients. Among the roughly 50 dose-escalation patients, approximately 20 had hepatocellular carcinoma, 15 or so melanoma, 9 renal cell carcinoma and 9 head and neck cancer. Study-wide conclusions, independent of this receptor: At doses from 0.1 to 3.0 mg/kg, clonal expansion was seen in both CD4+ and CD8+ blood T cells between baseline and week 6. In partial responders in the 0.1-3.0 mg/kg groups, normalized peripheral clonal expansion was found to be among the lowest, especially among CD8+ T cells. The antigen specificity of the peripheral T cells that underwent clonal expansion was not determined. After ivuxolimab, CD8+ T cells had more expanded clones than CD4+ T cells on average. Low levels of normalized T-cell clonal expansion were also seen in some patients who did not respond.

Relative to germline, V is missing 2 bases and J is missing 0 bases, with 4 bases of the junction outside any gene match. Including cysteine and phenylalanine, the CDR3 has 16 amino acids. The retained sequence is limited to the CDR3, 48 bases, with the frame set at the first base. Taken from the germline V gene, the CDR1 and CDR2 loops are SGHVS and FNYEAQ. Genomic DNA was extracted from sorted cells for sequencing of the TCRbeta CDR3 region. The immunoSEQ Assay was used for sequencing of TCRbeta CDR3 regions. Held by TCRdb, this immuneACCESS table contains in-frame sequences only and omits some clones. Under half of the omission traces to an unresolved V gene where checked; the cause of the rest is unknown. Counted in this sample were around 38,000 clones; 82% of them appeared once. The biggest ten clones account for 6.5% to 8% of the sample.

This TCR was recovered from an adult with an advanced solid tumor such as melanoma, head and neck, liver or kidney cancer. The sample in question was CD4+ or CD8+ T cells sorted from blood, obtained in a trial of the OX40 agonist ivuxolimab. Recombination linked TRBV7-6 to TRBJ1-3; 7 of the junction bases match TRBD1. The CDR3 region: CASSLLGQSSGNTIYF. The DNA reads as follows: TGTGCCAGCAGCTTATTGGGACAGAGCTCTGGAAACACCATATATTTT. With the portions outside the CDR3 filled from the reference TRBV7-6 and TRBJ1-3 genes, the complete variable region becomes GAGVSQSPRYKVTKRGQDVALRCDPISGHVSLYWYRQALGQGPEFLTYFNYEAQQDKSGLPNDRFSAERPEGSISTLTIQRTEQRDSAMYRCASSLLGQSSGNTIYFGEGSWLTVV.